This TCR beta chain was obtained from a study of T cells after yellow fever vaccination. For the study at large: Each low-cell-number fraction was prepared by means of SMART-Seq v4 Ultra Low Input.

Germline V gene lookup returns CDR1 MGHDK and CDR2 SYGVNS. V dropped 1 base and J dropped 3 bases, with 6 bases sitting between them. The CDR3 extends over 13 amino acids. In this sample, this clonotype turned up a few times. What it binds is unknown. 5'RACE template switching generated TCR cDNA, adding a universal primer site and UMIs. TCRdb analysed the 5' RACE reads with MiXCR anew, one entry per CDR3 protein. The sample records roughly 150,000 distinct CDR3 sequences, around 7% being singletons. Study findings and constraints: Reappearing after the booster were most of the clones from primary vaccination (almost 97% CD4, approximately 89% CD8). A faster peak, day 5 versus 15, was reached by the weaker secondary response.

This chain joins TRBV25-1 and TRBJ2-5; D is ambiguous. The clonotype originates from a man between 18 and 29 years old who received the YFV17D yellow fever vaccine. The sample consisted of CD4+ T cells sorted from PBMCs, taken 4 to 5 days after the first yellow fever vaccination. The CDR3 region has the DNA TGTGCCAGCAGTGAATCATGGGAAGAGACCCAGTACTTC. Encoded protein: CASSESWEETQYF.